Reported below is one T cell receptor beta chain. Original processing methods: Reference gene primer amplification gave estimated nucleated cell counts. The table came from immunoSEQ multiplex PCR; TCRdb's copy has only in-frame clones and leaves some out. D and trimming were read from the DNA, whereas the V and J calls and clone size are those reported in that table. This repertoire shows over 200,000 clones, 88% found once; its top ten account for about 2.5%. The sample is drawn from a study of blood T cell repertoires in COVID-19. Study-level background: Acute and convalescent COVID-19 specimens originated in the United States, Italy and Spain. From T cells, B-cell-depleted T cells, or PBMCs came the material, which was cDNA or gDNA.

The CDR3 sequence is 16 residues long. In germline, CDR1 is LNHDA, CDR2 SQIVND (reference sequence). Trimming took 3 bases from V and 6 from J; bases not matched to a gene: 9. The sample taken for sequencing was peripheral blood. This sequence joins TRBV19 and TRBJ2-2; TRBD2 aligns across 8 bases. The sequence derives from a woman aged 55-70 years with acute or convalescent COVID-19. The CDR3: CASSIAGGAAAGELFF. The CDR3, as DNA: TGTGCCAGTAGTATTGCCGGGGGGGCAGCCGCCGGGGAGCTGTTTTTT. The full variable domain, in which reference TRBV19 and TRBJ2-2 provide the parts outside the CDR3, is DGGITQSPKYLFRKEGQNVTLSCEQNLNHDAMYWYRQDPGQGLRLIYYSQIVNDFQKGDIAEGYSVSREKKESFPLTVTSAQKNPTAFYLCASSIAGGAAAGELFFGEGSRLTVL.